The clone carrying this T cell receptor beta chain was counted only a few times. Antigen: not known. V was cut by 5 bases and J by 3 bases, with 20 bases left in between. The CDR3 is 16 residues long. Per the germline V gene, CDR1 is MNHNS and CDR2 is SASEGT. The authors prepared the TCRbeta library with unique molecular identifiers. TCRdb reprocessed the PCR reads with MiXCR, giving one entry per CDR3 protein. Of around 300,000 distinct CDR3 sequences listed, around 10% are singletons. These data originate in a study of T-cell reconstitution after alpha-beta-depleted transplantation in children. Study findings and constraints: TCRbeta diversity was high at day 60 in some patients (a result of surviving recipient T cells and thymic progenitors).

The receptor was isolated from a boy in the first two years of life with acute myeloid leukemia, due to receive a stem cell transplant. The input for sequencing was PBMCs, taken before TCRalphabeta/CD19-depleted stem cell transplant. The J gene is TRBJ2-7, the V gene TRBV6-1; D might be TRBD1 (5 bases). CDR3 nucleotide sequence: TGTGCCAGCAGTAAGCGCCCAGGGCCCAGAAGCTACGAGCAGTACTTC. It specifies CASSKRPGPRSYEQYF.